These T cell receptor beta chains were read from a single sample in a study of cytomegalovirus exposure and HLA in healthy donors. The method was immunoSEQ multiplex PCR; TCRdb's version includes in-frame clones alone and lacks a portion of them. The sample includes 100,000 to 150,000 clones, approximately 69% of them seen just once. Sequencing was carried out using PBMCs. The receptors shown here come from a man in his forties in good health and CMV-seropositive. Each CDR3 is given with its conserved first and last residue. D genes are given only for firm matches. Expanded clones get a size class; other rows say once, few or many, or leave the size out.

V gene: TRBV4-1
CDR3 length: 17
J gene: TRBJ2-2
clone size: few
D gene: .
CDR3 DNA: TGCGCCAGCAGCCAAGATGGGGTAGCGGCGTGGACCGGGGAGCTGTTTTTT
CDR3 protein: CASSQDGVAAWTGELFF

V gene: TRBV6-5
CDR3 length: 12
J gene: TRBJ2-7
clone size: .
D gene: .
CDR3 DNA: TGTGCCAGCAGTTCCGGGAGTACCGAGCAGTACTTC
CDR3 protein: CASSSGSTEQYF

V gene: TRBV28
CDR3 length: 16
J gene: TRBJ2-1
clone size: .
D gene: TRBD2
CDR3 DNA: TGTGCCAGCACCAGACTAGCGGGAGGACACTACAATGAGCAGTTCTTC
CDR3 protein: CASTRLAGGHYNEQFF

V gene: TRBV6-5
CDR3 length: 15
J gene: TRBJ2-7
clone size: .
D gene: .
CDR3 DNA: TGTGCCAGCAGTCGGTGGGCGGGACGAGCCTACGAGCAGTACTTC
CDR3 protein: CASSRWAGRAYEQYF

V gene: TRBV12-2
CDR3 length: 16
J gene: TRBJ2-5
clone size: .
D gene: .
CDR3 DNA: TGTGCAAGTCGCTTAGTCTCAGGCGAGGGTCGGGAGACCCAGTACTTC
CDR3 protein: CASRLVSGEGRETQYF

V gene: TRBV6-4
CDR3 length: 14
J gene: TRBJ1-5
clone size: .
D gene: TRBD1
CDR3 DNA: TGTGCCAGCAGTGCTCAGGGGGGTACTCAGCCCCAGCATTTT
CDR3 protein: CASSAQGGTQPQHF

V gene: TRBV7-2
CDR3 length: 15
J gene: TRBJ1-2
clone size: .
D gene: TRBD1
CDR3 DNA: TGTGCCAGCAGCTCGCGGAGGGACAGGGAGTCTGGCTACACCTTC
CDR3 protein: CASSSRRDRESGYTF

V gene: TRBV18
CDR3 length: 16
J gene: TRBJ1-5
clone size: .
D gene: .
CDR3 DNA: TGTGCCAGCTCACCACTTCGGGCCCAGGGCACTCAGCCCCAGCATTTT
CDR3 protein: CASSPLRAQGTQPQHF

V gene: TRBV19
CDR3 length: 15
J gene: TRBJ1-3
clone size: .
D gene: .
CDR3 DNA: TGTGCCAGTAGTATAGCAGGGAACGGCGTGGACACCATATATTTT
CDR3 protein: CASSIAGNGVDTIYF

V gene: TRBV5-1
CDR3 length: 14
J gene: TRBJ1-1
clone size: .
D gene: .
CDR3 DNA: TGCGCCAGCAGCCCGGTGCAGGGGAACACTGAAGCTTTCTTT
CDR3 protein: CASSPVQGNTEAFF

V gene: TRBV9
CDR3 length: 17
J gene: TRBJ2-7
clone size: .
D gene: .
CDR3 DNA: TGTGCCAGCAGCGTAGCGGGGGGAGGGAACGGGGGCCGCGAGCAGTACTTC
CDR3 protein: CASSVAGGGNGGREQYF

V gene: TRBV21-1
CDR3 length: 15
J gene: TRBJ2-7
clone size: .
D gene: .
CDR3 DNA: TGTGCCAGCAGCAAAGTTGGGACAGGGGGCTACGAGCAGTACTTC
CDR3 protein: CASSKVGTGGYEQYF

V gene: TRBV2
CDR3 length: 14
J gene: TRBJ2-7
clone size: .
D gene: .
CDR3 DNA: TGTGCCAGCAGTGCTAGTGTCCACTCCTACGAGCAGTACTTC
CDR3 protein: CASSASVHSYEQYF

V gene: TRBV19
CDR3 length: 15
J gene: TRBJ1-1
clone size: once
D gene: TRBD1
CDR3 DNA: TGTGCCAGTAGACAGGGGGTTGTTGTGAACACTGAAGCTTTCTTT
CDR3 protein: CASRQGVVVNTEAFF

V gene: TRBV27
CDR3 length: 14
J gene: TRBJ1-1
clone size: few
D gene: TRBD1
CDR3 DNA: TGTGCCAGCAGTTTATCAGGGGGCGTTACTGAAGCTTTCTTT
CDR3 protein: CASSLSGGVTEAFF

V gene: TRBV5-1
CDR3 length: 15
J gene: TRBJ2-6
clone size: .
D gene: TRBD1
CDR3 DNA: TGCGCCAGCAGCTCGACAGGGGCTGGGGCCAACGTCCTGACTTTC
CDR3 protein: CASSSTGAGANVLTF